The present entry profiles one T cell receptor (beta chain) with its context. Antigen: not known. Germline-derived CDR1 and CDR2 are MDHEN and SYDVKM. The CDR3 consists of 18 residues. The V gene end was trimmed by 3 bases and the J gene end by 2 bases; junction bases not matched to a gene: 12. The sample belongs to a study of T cell responses to AZD1222 COVID-19 vaccine. Study-wide results and limits: At study baseline, merely six AZD1222 recipients were seropositive.

Generated by immunoSEQ multiplex PCR, the TCRdb table keeps only in-frame clones and is missing some. The table has around 170,000 clones, approximately 90% seen once. Sequences were derived from peripheral blood, sampled on day 0 of AZD1222 vaccination. This receptor was identified in an adult in good health. This rearrangement joins TRBV28 to TRBJ2-5, with TRBD2 matching over 10 bases. The CDR3 spells CASSFSLKGLAVQETQYF. The CDR3 DNA reads as TGTGCCAGCAGTTTTAGCCTGAAAGGACTAGCGGTACAAGAGACCCAGTACTTC.